This passage covers 18 T cell receptor beta chains from one sample sequenced in a study of T-cell memory formation after mild COVID-19. MiXCR, run by TCRdb on the 5' RACE reads, gives a single entry per CDR3 protein. The sample shows fewer than 150,000 distinct CDR3 sequences, 20% to 25% of them seen only once. The sequencing input was PBMCs or a T cell subset sorted from them (not recorded which). Source of these receptors: a man aged 18 to 30 who had mild COVID-19 (a few samples of this study predate the infection). Cell type and time point are not known.

The V call is TRBV12-3 or TRBV12-4, the J call TRBJ2-7; D is tentatively TRBD1 or TRBD2 (5 bases each). This CDR3 spans 16 amino acids. V was clipped by 5 bases and J by 0 bases, with 17 bases between them. The CDR3 nucleotides read TGTGCCAGCAGTCCCCACTCGTCCGGGGCCTCCTACGAGCAGTACTTC. It specifies CASSPHSSGASYEQYF.

This clonotype was counted only a few times. The chain recombines TRBV6-6 with TRBJ2-5; D gene unclear. CDR3 size: 13 residues. Germline V gene lookup returns CDR1 MNHNY and CDR2 SVGAGI (reference sequence). Trimming stripped 6 bases from V and 2 bases from J, with 10 bases between. Written as DNA, the CDR3 is TGTGCCAGCAGCCGGGCCTATCAAGAGACCCAGTACTTC. Encoded protein: CASSRAYQETQYF.

This clonotype was picked up a small number of times. The chain joins TRBV20-1 to TRBJ2-5, with 8 positions matching TRBD1. The V and J ends lost 0 bases and 3 bases, in that order; junction bases with no gene match: 3. CDR1 is DFQATT and CDR2 is SNEGSKA in the germline V gene (reference sequence). This CDR3 spans 14 amino acids. CDR3 bases: TGCAGTGCTAGAGATTTACAGGGGGAAGAGACCCAGTACTTC. Protein sequence: CSARDLQGEETQYF.

For the CDR3, the DNA is TGTGCCAGCGGACAGGGTCACACTGAAGCTTTCTTT. Its translation is CASGQGHTEAFF. V gene TRBV19 combines with J gene TRBJ1-1, with 8 bases lining up with TRBD1. Germline values: CDR1 LNHDA, CDR2 SQIVND (reference sequence). V dropped 9 bases and J dropped 3; count of bases not matched to a gene: 3. This CDR3 contains 12 residues.

This chain connects TRBV19 to TRBJ2-6, with D tentatively TRBD2 (5 bases). The CDR3 is made up of 15 amino acids. Germline V gives CDR1 LNHDA, CDR2 SQIVND (reference sequence). V shed 5 bases and J shed 2 bases, with 10 bases lying between them. The CDR3 DNA is TGTGCCAGTAGTCTGCGGGTCCCTGGGGCCAACGTCCTGACTTTC. It encodes CASSLRVPGANVLTF.

The table lists this clonotype with many counts. The V call is TRBV20-1, the J call TRBJ2-3; 7 bases fit TRBD1. CDR1 and CDR2 (germline): DFQATT, SNEGSKA (reference sequence). The CDR3 is 15 amino acids. With V trimmed by 0 bases and J by 3 bases, 6 bases remained unmatched. The CDR3 nucleotides read TGCAGTGCTAGAGACCGCAGGGGGAAAACAGATACGCAGTATTTT. This sequence encodes CSARDRRGKTDTQYF.

The chain has TRBV5-4 and TRBJ2-1; D perhaps matches TRBD2 (6 bases). Trimming pared 2 bases from V and 3 bases from J, leaving 15 bases between. The CDR3 extends over 16 amino acids. Germline CDR1 SGHNT, CDR2 YYREEE (reference sequence). The CDR3 DNA is TGTGCCAGCAGCTTAATCACGGGACTCAACTACAATGAGCAGTTCTTC. Protein product: CASSLITGLNYNEQFF.

This clonotype appeared a few times. The CDR3 protein is CASSGSPSSYNEQFF. CDR3 bases: TGTGCCAGCAGTGGCTCCCCGAGCTCCTACAATGAGCAGTTCTTC. The rearrangement links TRBV27 to TRBJ2-1; D gene uncertain. The V end was cut by 5 bases, the J end by 0 bases, with 11 bases between. Looked up from germline, CDR1 is MNHEY and CDR2 is SMNVEV (reference sequence). This CDR3 is built from 15 residues.

The CDR3 bases are TGCGCCAGCAGCCAGAGCGGGAGCACAGATACGCAGTATTTT. It yields the protein CASSQSGSTDTQYF. V gene TRBV5-1 combines with J gene TRBJ2-3, with a possible D match to TRBD2 (6 bases). The V end was cut by 4 bases, the J end by 0 bases, with 9 bases between. The CDR3 contains 14 residues. Germline values: CDR1 SGHRS, CDR2 YFSETQ.

In this sample, this clonotype turned up a few times. The V call is TRBV7-6, the J call TRBJ2-7; 8 nucleotides match TRBD1. There are 14 residues in the CDR3. Germline CDR1 and CDR2: SGHVS and FNYEAQ. Trimming cost V 5 bases and J 7 bases; bases outside gene matches: 10. Written as DNA, the CDR3 is TGTGCCAGCAGCGCCGCAGGGGGCCTTGGAGAGCAGTACTTC. Translating gives CASSAAGGLGEQYF.

The sample holds a few counts of this clonotype. This chain uses TRBV7-8 with TRBJ1-2; TRBD1 might be the D (6 bases). The CDR3 totals 14 residues. Trimming left V 6 bases short and J 8 bases short, with 19 bases between. CDR1 and CDR2 from the germline V gene are SGHVS and FQNEAQ. The CDR3 reads CASSQGWGALGYTF. The CDR3 DNA reads as TGTGCCAGCAGTCAAGGGTGGGGGGCGCTGGGCTACACCTTC.

The chain couples TRBV9 to TRBJ1-5, with 10 nucleotides matching TRBD1. The CDR3 length is 15 residues. The V segment lost 3 bases and the J segment 5 bases; nucleotides outside the gene matches: 5. CDR1 is SGDLS and CDR2 is YYNGEE in the germline V gene. The CDR3: CASSGGTGDYQPQHF. CDR3 DNA: TGTGCCAGCAGCGGTGGGACAGGGGACTATCAGCCCCAGCATTTT.

The sample holds a few counts of this clonotype. A read error may account for a junction end that differs from germline. CDR3 sequence: CAGSPPGGADTEAFF. Written as DNA, the CDR3 is TGTGCCGGCAGCCCGCCGGGGGGGGCCGACACTGAAGCTTTCTTT. The chain couples TRBV7-9 to TRBJ1-1, with D possibly being TRBD1 (6 bases). CDR1 and CDR2 (germline): SEHNR, FQNEAQ (reference sequence). The CDR3 is 15 residues long. Variable domain in full (rest from reference TRBV7-9 and TRBJ1-1): DTGVSQNPRHKITKRGQNVTFRCDPISEHNRLYWYRQTLGQGPEFLTYFQNEAQLEKSRLLSDRFSAERPKGSFSTLEIQRTEQGDSAMYLCAGSPPGGADTEAFFGQGTRLTVV.

This clonotype was counted a few times. The chain combines TRBV2 with TRBJ2-1, with TRBD2 matching 8 bases. J gave up 5 bases and V 8 bases, and 5 bases lay outside the gene matches. The V gene's germline CDR1 is SNHLY and CDR2 FYNNEI. The CDR3 sequence is 13 residues long. CDR3 loop: CASFRGGHNEQFF. The CDR3 region has the DNA TGTGCCAGCTTCCGGGGGGGCCACAATGAGCAGTTCTTC. Together with reference TRBV2 and TRBJ2-1, the CDR3 gives the full variable domain: EPEVTQTPSHQVTQMGQEVILRCVPISNHLYFYWYRQILGQKVEFLVSFYNNEISEKSEIFDDQFSVERPDGSNFTLKIRSTKLEDSAMYFCASFRGGHNEQFFGPGTRLTVL.

The chain joins TRBV4-1 to TRBJ2-3; 11 bases agree with TRBD2. Losses at the gene ends were 2 bases for V and 0 bases for J; bases not matched to a gene: 10. The germline CDR1 and CDR2 sequences are MGHRA and YSYEKL. The CDR3 is 19 residues long. This CDR3 is CASSQSVLAGGTSTDTQYF. CDR3 in DNA: TGCGCCAGCAGCCAATCGGTTCTAGCGGGGGGAACTAGCACAGATACGCAGTATTTT.

This chain uses TRBV6-2 or TRBV6-3 with TRBJ2-7; tentative D call: TRBD2 (6 bases). The V and J ends lost 2 bases and 3 bases respectively, with 11 bases between them. Germline CDR1 MNHEY, CDR2 SVGEGT. This CDR3 is built from 14 residues. As DNA, the CDR3 is TGTGCCAGCAGTTACGTCGGACTAAACTACGAGCAGTACTTC. This codes for CASSYVGLNYEQYF.

The chain is built from TRBV20-1 and TRBJ2-3; D might be TRBD2 (5 bases). CDR3 length equals 14 residues. Germline lookup yields CDR1 DFQATT and CDR2 SNEGSKA (reference sequence). Trimming took 0 bases from V and 0 from J, leaving 7 bases between them. The CDR3 sequence: CSARDSSSTDTQYF. The CDR3 DNA is TGCAGTGCTAGAGATTCTAGCAGCACAGATACGCAGTATTTT.

The gene calls are TRBV7-2 and TRBJ2-7; the D is unclear. Trimming cost V 5 bases and J 5 bases, with 10 bases left between them. Germline V gives CDR1 SGHTA, CDR2 FQGNSA. This CDR3 comprises 12 residues. This chain's CDR3 is CASSETGHEQYF. As DNA, the CDR3 is TGTGCCAGCAGCGAGACCGGGCACGAGCAGTACTTC. Together with reference TRBV7-2 and TRBJ2-7, the CDR3 gives the full variable domain: GAGVSQSPSNKVTEKGKDVELRCDPISGHTALYWYRQSLGQGLEFLIYFQGNSAPDKSGLPSDRFSAERTGGSVSTLTIQRTQQEDSAVYLCASSETGHEQYFGPGTRLTVT.